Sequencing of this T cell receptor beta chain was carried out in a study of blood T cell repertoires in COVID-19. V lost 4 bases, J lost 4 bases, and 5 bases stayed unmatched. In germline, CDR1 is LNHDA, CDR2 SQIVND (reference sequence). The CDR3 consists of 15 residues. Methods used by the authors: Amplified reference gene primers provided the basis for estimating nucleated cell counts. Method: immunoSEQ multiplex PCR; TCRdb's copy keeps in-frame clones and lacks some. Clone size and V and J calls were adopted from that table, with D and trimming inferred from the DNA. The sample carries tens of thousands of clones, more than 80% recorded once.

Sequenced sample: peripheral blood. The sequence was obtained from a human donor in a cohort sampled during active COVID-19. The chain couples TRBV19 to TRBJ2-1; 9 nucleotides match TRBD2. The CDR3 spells CASSRASGVYNEQFF. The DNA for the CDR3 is TGTGCCAGTAGTAGAGCTAGCGGGGTATACAATGAGCAGTTCTTC.